In this sample, the clone carrying this T cell receptor (beta chain) turned up once. What it recognizes is unknown. MiXCR was run by TCRdb on the RT-PCR reads, yielding one entry per CDR3 protein. This table holds roughly 500,000 distinct CDR3 sequences, approximately 15% found once. This record belongs to a study of response to subunit inactivated influenza vaccine. Overall study results and limits: Seasonal influenza vaccination, on each occasion, was suggested by the authors to recruit few new T cells.

CDR1 is SGHKS and CDR2 is YYEKEE in the germline V gene (reference sequence). CDR3 length: 15 residues. With V trimmed by 5 bases and J by 4 bases, 9 bases remained unmatched. The sequence came from a man between 45 and 75 years old who received an inactivated influenza vaccine. The sample in question was CD4+ T cells sorted from PBMCs, obtained 23 to 25 months after vaccination. This chain uses TRBV5-5 with TRBJ2-3, with 8 bases identical to TRBD1. The CDR3 sequence is CASRGRRGPADTQYF. For the CDR3, the DNA is TGTGCCAGCAGGGGACGCAGGGGGCCGGCAGATACGCAGTATTTT.